The 2 T cell receptor beta chains below were found in one sample sequenced in a study of T cell responses to AZD1222 COVID-19 vaccine. The table came from immunoSEQ multiplex PCR; TCRdb's copy has only in-frame clones and leaves some out. This sample has about 130,000 clones, with 89% found just once. Specimen: peripheral blood, collected on day 0 of AZD1222 vaccination. All receptors come from an adult in good health.

This chain links TRBV12-3 or TRBV12-4 with TRBJ1-4; D remains unclear. The CDR3 is 13 amino acids. V was shortened by 9 bases and J by 6 bases, with 14 bases between the two germline ends. For the CDR3, the DNA is TGTGCCAGTCGGAGTGGAGTGGATGAAAAACTGTTTTTT. Its protein product is CASRSGVDEKLFF.

This chain connects TRBV5-8 to TRBJ1-5; D call uncertain. The CDR3 extends over 14 amino acids. CDR1 and CDR2 (germline): SGHTS, YDEGEE. Trimming took off 4 bases at V and 8 bases at J, with 16 bases between the two ends. The CDR3 sequence: CASSPFVAKEPQHF. Here the CDR3 DNA reads TGTGCCAGCAGCCCTTTCGTGGCGAAGGAGCCCCAGCATTTT.